This TCR beta chain was captured in a study of molecular identifiers for immune sequencing clone quantification. With RNA at 10%, 30% or 50%, naive CD8 libraries came from approximately 20,000 to 980,000 sorted cells. CD8+CD4-CCR7+CD45RA+ sorting gave the naive CD8 T cells. This CDR3 has 13 residues. Germline CDR1 is LNHNV and CDR2 is YYDKDF (reference sequence). V was cut by 5 bases and J by 2 bases, with 10 bases left in between. TCRdb redid the calling of the PCR reads with MiXCR, one entry per CDR3 protein. The top ten hold under 0.8% of the sample, which has about 500,000 distinct CDR3 sequences, around 23% seen once. This clonotype was seen a handful of times.

Material: naive CD8+ T cells from blood, with Jurkat cell RNA spiked in. The subset was: FACS-sorted CD8+CD4-CCR7+CD45RA+ naive T cells. This clonotype was sampled from a human donor in good health. Some libraries in this study had Jurkat cell RNA spiked in. The rearrangement uses TRBV15 and TRBJ2-7; D is undetermined. CDR3 coding DNA: TGTGCCACCAGCGAAACCGGACCCTACGAGCAGTACTTC. Translating it yields CATSETGPYEQYF.